This T cell receptor (beta chain) was documented in a study of T cells after yellow fever vaccination. Overall study: In the case of low-cell-number fractions, SMART-Seq v4 Ultra Low Input was used for preparation.

TCRdb used MiXCR to reprocess the 5' RACE reads, holding one entry per CDR3 protein. There are some 150,000 distinct CDR3 sequences in the sample; more than 6.5% occur only once, and under 0.7% lies in the top ten. Many counts were recorded for this clonotype. Its antigen remains unknown. CDR1 is DFQATT and CDR2 is SNEGSKA in the germline V gene (reference sequence). CDR3 length: 13 amino acids. Trimming pared 6 bases from V and 3 bases from J, leaving 15 bases between. Study observations and caveats: When the response was secondary, it was weaker but reached its peak faster, day 5 versus 15.

The chain employs TRBV20-1 and TRBJ2-7; D may match TRBD1 or TRBD2 (5 bases each). The sequencing here drew on CD4+ T cells sorted from PBMCs, taken 10 days after the yellow fever booster vaccination. The sequence derives from a man in his thirties or forties who received the YFV17D yellow fever vaccine. The CDR3 here is CSAKTGTNYEQYF. The DNA of the CDR3 is TGCAGTGCAAAGACCGGGACGAACTACGAGCAGTACTTC.